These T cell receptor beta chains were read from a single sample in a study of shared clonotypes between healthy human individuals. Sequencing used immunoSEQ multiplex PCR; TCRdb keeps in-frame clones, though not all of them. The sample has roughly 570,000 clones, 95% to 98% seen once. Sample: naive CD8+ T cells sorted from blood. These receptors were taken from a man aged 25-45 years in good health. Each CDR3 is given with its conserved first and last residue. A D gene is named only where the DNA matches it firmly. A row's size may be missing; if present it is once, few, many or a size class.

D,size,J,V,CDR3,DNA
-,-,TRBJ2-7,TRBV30,CALEASFDEQYF,TGTGCCCTGGAGGCTAGCTTTGACGAGCAGTACTTC
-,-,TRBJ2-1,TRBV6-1,CASSENNWRLEEKQFF,TGTGCCAGCAGTGAAAATAATTGGCGACTAGAAGAGAAGCAGTTCTTC
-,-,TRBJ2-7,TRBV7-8,CASSDRQVKTYEQYF,TGTGCCAGCAGCGATCGACAGGTTAAAACCTACGAGCAGTACTTC
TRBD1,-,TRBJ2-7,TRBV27,CASSLWTGLSYEQYF,TGTGCCAGCAGTTTATGGACAGGGTTATCCTACGAGCAGTACTTC
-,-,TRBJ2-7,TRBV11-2,CASSHMAGGGEQYF,TGTGCCAGCAGCCACATGGCAGGGGGAGGCGAGCAGTACTTC
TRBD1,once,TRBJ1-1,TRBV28,CASSKGQGTVGEAFF,TGTGCCAGCAGTAAGGGACAGGGCACCGTGGGGGAAGCTTTCTTT
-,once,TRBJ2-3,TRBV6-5,CASRLTSSSTDTQYF,TGTGCCAGCAGACTCACTAGCTCTTCCACAGATACGCAGTATTTT
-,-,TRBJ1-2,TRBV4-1,CASSSVQGRDNYGYTF,TGCGCCAGCAGCAGCGTACAGGGACGCGATAACTATGGCTACACCTTC
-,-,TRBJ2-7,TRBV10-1,CASSDTRNLGEQYF,TGCGCCAGCAGTGATACTAGGAACTTGGGCGAGCAGTACTTC
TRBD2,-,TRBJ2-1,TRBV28,CASTIRTSGSFNEQFF,TGTGCCAGCACCATCCGGACTAGCGGGAGCTTCAATGAGCAGTTCTTC
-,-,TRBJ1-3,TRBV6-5,CASTETLKGNTIYF,TGTGCCAGCACTGAGACCTTGAAGGGAAACACCATATATTTT
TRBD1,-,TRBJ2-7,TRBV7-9,CASSSGGPPQYEQYF,TGTGCCAGCAGCTCAGGGGGACCGCCTCAATACGAGCAGTACTTC
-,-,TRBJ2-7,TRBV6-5,CASSYYSGSYEQYF,TGTGCCAGCAGTTACTATAGCGGCTCCTACGAGCAGTACTTC
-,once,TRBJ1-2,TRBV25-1,CASSESSAANYGYTF,TGTGCCAGCAGTGAATCTTCTGCAGCTAACTATGGCTACACCTTC
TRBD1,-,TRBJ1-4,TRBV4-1,CASSPRQGPREKLFF,TGCGCCAGCAGCCCTCGACAGGGCCCACGTGAAAAACTGTTTTTT
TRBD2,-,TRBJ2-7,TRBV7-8,CASSLARGLREQYF,TGTGCCAGCAGCTTAGCCCGGGGACTACGCGAGCAGTACTTC
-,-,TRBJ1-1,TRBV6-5,CASRRGRDTEAFF,TGTGCCAGCAGAAGAGGACGGGACACTGAAGCTTTCTTT
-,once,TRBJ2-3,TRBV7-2,CASSSGDTSTDTQYF,TGTGCCAGCAGCTCTGGGGACACGAGCACAGATACGCAGTATTTT
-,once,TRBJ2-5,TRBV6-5,CASSHRVRETQYF,TGTGCCAGCAGTCACAGGGTGCGGGAGACCCAGTACTTC
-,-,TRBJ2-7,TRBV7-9,CASSLAAGSGSYEQYF,TGTGCCAGCAGCTTAGCGGCTGGAAGCGGGTCCTACGAGCAGTACTTC
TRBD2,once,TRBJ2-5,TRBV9,CASSVGLAGFQETQYF,TGTGCCAGCAGCGTAGGACTAGCGGGTTTCCAAGAGACCCAGTACTTC
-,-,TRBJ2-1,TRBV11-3,CASSLGTWGQRNEQFF,TGTGCCAGCAGCTTAGGTACCTGGGGTCAACGCAATGAGCAGTTCTTC
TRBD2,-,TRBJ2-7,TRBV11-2,CASSSELAGGNYEQYF,TGTGCCAGCAGCTCGGAACTAGCGGGAGGAAACTACGAGCAGTACTTC
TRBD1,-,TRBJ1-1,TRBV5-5,CASSPGQDKNTEAFF,TGTGCCAGCAGCCCAGGACAGGACAAGAACACTGAAGCTTTCTTT
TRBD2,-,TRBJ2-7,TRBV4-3,CASSQDAGRAFSYEQYF,TGCGCCAGCAGCCAAGATGCCGGGAGGGCCTTCTCCTACGAGCAGTACTTC
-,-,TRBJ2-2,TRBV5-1,CASSLFAAENTGELFF,TGCGCCAGCAGCTTGTTTGCGGCCGAGAACACCGGGGAGCTGTTTTTT
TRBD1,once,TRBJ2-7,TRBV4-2,CASSQAPLVQGAVYEQYF,TGTGCCAGCAGCCAAGCCCCCCTGGTGCAGGGGGCAGTGTACGAGCAGTACTTC
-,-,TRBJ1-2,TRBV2,CASSEDYGYTF,TGTGCCAGCAGTGAGGACTATGGCTACACCTTC
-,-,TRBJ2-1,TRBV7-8,CASSLGFGAPPYNEQFF,TGTGCCAGCAGCTTAGGGTTCGGGGCACCGCCCTACAATGAGCAGTTCTTC